This passage covers 17 T cell receptor beta chains from one sample sequenced in a study of shared clonotypes between healthy human individuals (dated by TCRdb to 2018 to 2021). The library was built by means of the immunoSEQ multiplex PCR assay. TCRdb's version of the immuneACCESS table is confined to in-frame rearrangements and falls short of the full clone set. An unresolved V gene accounts for under half of the shortfall where checked; the remainder is of unknown origin. This sample lists about 1.5 million clones; 95% to 99% were detected once. Jointly, the top ten make up around 0.47% of the sample. The sequencing sample was made of naive CD4+ T cells sorted from blood. Taken with the paper, the label for cell subset or site translates to: CD45RA+ positively selected. The source of these receptors is a man in his thirties or forties in good health.

The V gene is TRBV5-3, the J gene TRBJ2-3; 10 nucleotides line up with TRBD2. TRBV5-3 is labeled an ORF, and its function is uncertain. J lost 2 bases, V lost 0 bases, and 15 bases had no gene match. This CDR3 comprises 20 residues. The CDR3 DNA reads TGTGCCAGAAGCTTGGCCGCCACTATTCGGACTAGCGGAGACACAGATACGCAGTATTTT. It codes for CARSLAATIRTSGDTDTQYF.

This clone was seen once. V usage is TRBV10-3 and J usage is TRBJ2-1; D gene uncertain. The length of the CDR3 is 14 residues. V was pared by 4 bases and J by 0 bases, with 7 bases between. CDR1 is ENHRY and CDR2 is SYGVKD in the germline V gene. The CDR3: CAISGASSYNEQFF. CDR3 in DNA: TGTGCCATCAGTGGAGCGAGCTCCTACAATGAGCAGTTCTTC.

The table lists this clone with a count of one. The chain has TRBV15 and TRBJ1-5; 7 nucleotides match TRBD1. Germline trimming cut 6 bases from V and 3 bases from J; bases unmatched to any gene: 2. Germline V gene data show CDR1 as LNHNV and CDR2 as YYDKDF (reference sequence). CDR3 length: 13 amino acids. The DNA for the CDR3 is TGTGCCACCAGGACAGGGATCAATCAGCCCCAGCATTTT. Translated, it gives CATRTGINQPQHF.

The chain links TRBV5-1 to TRBJ1-5; unclear D gene. CDR1 and CDR2 from the germline V gene are SGHRS and YFSETQ. The CDR3 extends over 13 amino acids. V was trimmed by 5 bases and J by 4 bases, leaving 10 bases between them. The CDR3 reads CASSELGNQPQHF. The CDR3 DNA reads as TGCGCCAGCAGTGAATTAGGGAATCAGCCCCAGCATTTT.

To note about this clone: The sample contains more than one DNA sequence encoding this CDR3. The CDR3 region is CASSESRGRETQYF. In nucleotides, the CDR3 is TGCGCCAGCAGTGAGTCACGGGGTAGAGAGACCCAGTACTTC. The chain links TRBV10-1 to TRBJ2-5, with D possibly matching TRBD2 (5 bases). Trimming removed 0 bases at V and 4 bases at J, with 9 bases between. CDR3 length: 14 amino acids. The germline V gene encodes CDR1 WNHNN and CDR2 SYGVQD (reference sequence).

The chain recombines TRBV5-1 with TRBJ2-1; D call uncertain. The germline V gene encodes CDR1 SGHRS and CDR2 YFSETQ. Trimming stripped 2 bases from V and 6 bases from J, with 12 bases between. There are 14 residues in the CDR3. The chain's CDR3 is CASSFGRSGNEQFF. The CDR3, as DNA: TGCGCCAGCAGCTTCGGGCGCTCGGGCAATGAGCAGTTCTTC.

The chain joins TRBV9 to TRBJ2-6; D is unclear. The CDR3 covers 15 residues. Germline CDR1 SGDLS, CDR2 YYNGEE. V was trimmed by 0 bases and J by 2 bases, leaving 6 bases between them. For the CDR3, the DNA is TGTGCCAGCAGCGTAGACCCAGCTGGGGCCAACGTCCTGACTTTC. Residues: CASSVDPAGANVLTF.

V and J are TRBV18 and TRBJ2-7, with a weak D call TRBD2 (6 bases). Germline CDR1 KGHSH, CDR2 LQKENI. Between the trimmed V and J ends, which lost 3 bases and 2 bases, there was a span of 17 bases. The CDR3 spans 16 residues. CDR3 DNA sequence: TGTGCCAGCTCACCTGGCGGGGAGAAACGAGCCTACGAGCAGTACTTC. Translation gives CASSPGGEKRAYEQYF.

The gene calls are TRBV5-4 and TRBJ2-1; D tentatively fits TRBD1 or TRBD2 (5 bases each). V was shortened by 0 bases and J by 1 base, with 11 bases between the two germline ends. CDR1 and CDR2 (germline): SGHNT, YYREEE (reference sequence). The CDR3 spans 16 residues. CDR3 DNA: TGTGCCAGCAGCTTGGATTCTGGGGGTTCCTACAATGAGCAGTTCTTC. Protein product: CASSLDSGGSYNEQFF.

This chain links TRBV5-1 with TRBJ1-1; D might be TRBD1 (6 bases). Trimming removed 4 bases at V and 6 bases at J, with 13 bases between. Germline lookup yields CDR1 SGHRS and CDR2 YFSETQ. This CDR3 comprises 13 residues. The CDR3 bases are TGCGCCAGCAGCAACAGGGATTTCTCTGAAGCTTTCTTT. Its protein is CASSNRDFSEAFF.

The chain couples TRBV9 to TRBJ2-3; D remains unclear. Trimming shortened V by 4 bases and J by 0 bases, and 12 bases separated the two germline ends. The CDR3 is 15 amino acids. CDR1 is SGDLS, CDR2 YYNGEE, per germline. The chain's CDR3 is CASSSKGTSTDTQYF. CDR3 sequence (DNA): TGTGCCAGCAGCTCGAAAGGTACTAGCACAGATACGCAGTATTTT. The full variable domain, rest sourced from reference TRBV9 and TRBJ2-3, is DSGVTQTPKHLITATGQRVTLRCSPRSGDLSVYWYQQSLDQGLQFLIQYYNGEERAKGNILERFSAQQFPDLHSELNLSSLELGDSALYFCASSSKGTSTDTQYFGPGTRLTVL.

V gene TRBV5-1 combines with J gene TRBJ2-3; D is undetermined. Germline loops: CDR1 SGHRS, CDR2 YFSETQ. The V end lost 2 bases, the J end lost 6 bases, and 7 bases lay between the germline ends. This CDR3 has 12 residues. This chain's CDR3 is CASSFRADTQYF. CDR3 bases: TGCGCCAGCAGCTTTAGAGCCGATACGCAGTATTTT.

The chain carries TRBV20-1 and TRBJ1-2; D remains ambiguous. Germline CDR1 and CDR2: DFQATT and SNEGSKA (reference sequence). The CDR3 extends over 10 amino acids. Trimming took 4 bases from V and 8 from J, leaving 8 bases between them. This chain's CDR3 is CSANLLGYTF. The CDR3, as DNA: TGCAGTGCTAATTTATTAGGCTACACCTTC.

V is TRBV5-6 and J is TRBJ2-7; D is perhaps TRBD2 (6 bases). The V end was cut by 4 bases, the J end by 0 bases, with 14 bases between. This CDR3 spans 15 amino acids. The germline V gene encodes CDR1 SGHDT and CDR2 YYEEEE. CDR3 residues: CASSTSKGGSYEQYF. The CDR3 DNA sequence: TGTGCCAGCAGCACCTCGAAGGGAGGCTCCTACGAGCAGTACTTC.

The chain links TRBV28 to TRBJ1-2; tentatively, D is TRBD1 (5 bases). The CDR3 has 16 amino acids. V lost 2 bases and J lost 1, with 14 bases in between. Per germline, CDR1 MDHEN and CDR2 SYDVKM. CDR3: CASSLRSRGGNYGYTF. The CDR3 region has the DNA TGTGCCAGCAGTTTACGTTCCCGGGGGGGTAACTATGGCTACACCTTC.

The chain is built from TRBV7-9 and TRBJ2-4, with unresolved D. V lost 3 bases, J lost 0 bases, and 9 bases lay in between. The length of the CDR3 is 15 residues. Germline V gene data show CDR1 as SEHNR and CDR2 as FQNEAQ (reference sequence). Here the CDR3 DNA reads TGTGCCAGCAGCTTGGTTTCTTTAGCCAAAAACATTCAGTACTTC. The encoded protein is CASSLVSLAKNIQYF.

V gene TRBV28 combines with J gene TRBJ2-4; 12 bases match TRBD2. Unmatched junction bases numbered 10, after V lost 6 bases and J lost 7 bases. The CDR3 totals 16 residues. Germline CDR1 is MDHEN and CDR2 is SYDVKM. CDR3 sequence reads: CASSSSGRASRNIQYF. The CDR3 DNA follows: TGTGCCAGCAGCTCTAGCGGGAGGGCCTCCCGGAACATTCAGTACTTC.